This TCR beta chain originates from a study of T cell responses to AZD1222 COVID-19 vaccine. The CDR3 contains 14 residues. The V end was cut by 4 bases, the J end by 1 base, with 8 bases between. Per the germline V gene, CDR1 is SNHLY and CDR2 is FYNNEI. Some clones are missing from TCRdb's copy, which holds only in-frame ones; the method was immunoSEQ multiplex PCR. Among 150,000 or so clones listed, roughly nine tenths were seen once. Study-wide findings and caveats: In all cases, repertoires were sampled only after the peak T cell response. Seropositive status at baseline applied to only six AZD1222 recipients. Clonal diversity was possibly underestimated; the donors were predominantly white British and more often female.

In the case of this clone: The target antigen is unknown.

The V and J genes are TRBV2 and TRBJ1-5; TRBD1 might be the D (6 bases). This sequence was found in an adult in good health. The sequences come from peripheral blood, collected on day 0 of AZD1222 vaccination. The CDR3 loop is CASSVGQSNQPQHF. CDR3 sequence (DNA): TGTGCCAGCAGTGTGGGACAAAGCAATCAGCCCCAGCATTTT.